Below are 27 T cell receptor beta chains sequenced from a single sample in a study of graft-versus-host responses after intestinal transplantation. Sequencing used immunoSEQ multiplex PCR; TCRdb keeps in-frame clones, though not all of them. The sample records some 8,700 clones, over 90% being singletons. The sequenced sample was PBMCs, obtained 11 days after intestinal transplantation. The receptors were sampled from a human patient who received an intestinal transplant, so some T cells may come from the graft donor.

V usage is TRBV11-2 and J usage is TRBJ2-2; D not certain. The CDR3 runs 17 residues. The V end was cut by 4 bases, the J end by 4 bases, with 19 bases between. Per the germline V gene, CDR1 is SGHAT and CDR2 is FQNNGV. The DNA of the CDR3 is TGTGCCAGCAGCTCTCCCAATTCGGTATCACTCACCGGGGAGCTGTTTTTT. Translating it yields CASSSPNSVSLTGELFF.

J is TRBJ2-7 and V is TRBV14; 7 bases map to TRBD2. This CDR3 spans 15 amino acids. CDR1 and CDR2 (germline): SGHDN, FVKESK. J was trimmed by 2 bases and V by 0 bases; bases with no gene match: 4. CDR3 residues: CASSQERLAAYEQYF. In nucleotides, the CDR3 is TGTGCCAGCAGCCAAGAGCGACTAGCCGCCTACGAGCAGTACTTC.

V and J are TRBV4-1 and TRBJ2-7; 7 positions match TRBD1. Germline loops: CDR1 MGHRA, CDR2 YSYEKL. Trimming took 1 base from V and 7 from J; bases not matched to a gene: 13. This CDR3 has 16 amino acids. The CDR3 protein is CASSQAETGPASEQYV. The CDR3 DNA reads as TGCGCCAGCAGCCAAGCGGAGACAGGGCCGGCTTCGGAGCAGTACGTC.

V is TRBV19 and J is TRBJ2-7; D perhaps matches TRBD1 (5 bases). CDR3 length equals 13 residues. The V end lost 2 bases, the J end lost 2 bases, and 7 bases lay between the germline ends. From germline, CDR1 is LNHDA and CDR2 SQIVND (reference sequence). The CDR3 protein is CASSIQGTYEQYF. The CDR3 bases are TGTGCCAGTAGTATACAGGGTACCTACGAGCAGTACTTC.

The V call is TRBV28, the J call TRBJ2-2; 9 nucleotides align to TRBD1. CDR1 is MDHEN and CDR2 is SYDVKM in the germline V gene. The CDR3 has 17 residues. V dropped 8 bases and J dropped 3; count of bases not matched to a gene: 13. CDR3 loop: CASSGQGKELDTGELFF. The CDR3, as DNA: TGTGCCAGCTCGGGACAGGGTAAGGAGTTGGACACCGGGGAGCTGTTTTTT.

This clone was counted a single time. The chain couples TRBV19 to TRBJ2-3; no clear D gene. The CDR3 sequence is 10 residues long. Germline values: CDR1 LNHDA, CDR2 SQIVND (reference sequence). Trimming left V 9 bases short and J 5 bases short, with 6 bases between. For the CDR3, the DNA is TGTGCCAGCCTAGGAGATACGCAGTATTTT. Its protein product is CASLGDTQYF.

CDR3 sequence: CASSERSTSGLGGLETQYF. CDR3 bases: TGTGCCAGCAGTGAGCGATCGACTAGCGGGCTAGGGGGTTTGGAGACCCAGTACTTC. This chain links TRBV2 with TRBJ2-5; 10 nucleotides agree with TRBD2. This CDR3 is 19 amino acids long. The junction had 18 bases not matched to a gene; V was cut back by 3 bases and J by 5 bases. CDR1 and CDR2 (germline): SNHLY, FYNNEI.

This rearrangement joins TRBV6-5 to TRBJ1-2; no clear D. The CDR3 consists of 14 residues. Germline-derived CDR1 and CDR2 are MNHEY and SVGAGI. V lost 0 bases and J lost 5, with 10 bases in between. The CDR3 spells CASSYSGGKYGYTF. CDR3 nucleotide sequence: TGTGCCAGCAGTTACTCGGGAGGGAAGTATGGCTACACCTTC.

The chain has TRBV6-1 and TRBJ2-1; TRBD2 agrees at 9 bases. The V segment lost 1 base and the J segment 9 bases; nucleotides outside the gene matches: 7. The CDR3 extends over 15 amino acids. Germline assignment: CDR1 MNHNS and CDR2 SASEGT. The CDR3 nucleotides read TGTGCCAGCAGTGAAGATAGCGGGAGTAGCGGTGAGCAGTTCTTC. This translates into CASSEDSGSSGEQFF.

V is TRBV4-1 and J is TRBJ2-1; D is ambiguous. The CDR3 has 13 amino acids. The germline V gene encodes CDR1 MGHRA and CDR2 YSYEKL. V gave up 0 bases and J gave up 8 bases, with 8 bases separating them. Here the CDR3 reads CASSQDPGDEQFF. The CDR3, as DNA: TGCGCCAGCAGCCAAGATCCCGGAGATGAGCAGTTCTTC.

The CDR3 bases are TGTGCCAGCAGTTCAGAGACAGGGGGCACAGATACGCAGTATTTT. Translated, it gives CASSSETGGTDTQYF. This chain uses TRBV27 with TRBJ2-3, with 8 bases that match TRBD1. The V segment lost 4 bases and the J segment 1 base; nucleotides outside the gene matches: 4. CDR3 size: 15 residues. CDR1 MNHEY and CDR2 SMNVEV come from the germline V gene (reference sequence).

This chain joins TRBV2 and TRBJ2-7, with D perhaps matching TRBD1 (6 bases). CDR3 length equals 14 residues. Germline loops: CDR1 SNHLY, CDR2 FYNNEI. With 2 bases removed from V and 3 bases from J, the gap between germline ends came to 11 bases. This CDR3 reads CASSEIPGDYEQYF. For the CDR3, the DNA is TGTGCCAGCAGTGAAATTCCAGGGGACTACGAGCAGTACTTC.

The V gene is TRBV29-1, the J gene TRBJ1-5; D gene ambiguous. Germline CDR1 SQVTM, CDR2 ANQGSEA. This CDR3 is 13 amino acids long. V lost 6 bases to trimming and J lost 0 bases, with 9 bases between them. CDR3 in amino acids: CSVGANSNQPQHF. The CDR3 nucleotides are TGCAGCGTCGGAGCTAATAGCAATCAGCCCCAGCATTTT. Full variable domain (outside the CDR3, taken from reference TRBV29-1 and TRBJ1-5): SAVISQKPSRDICQRGTSLTIQCQVDSQVTMMFWYRQQPGQSLTLIATANQGSEATYESGFVIDKFPISRPNLTFSTLTVSNMSPEDSSIYLCSVGANSNQPQHFGDGTRLSIL.

The gene calls are TRBV2 and TRBJ1-3; D ambiguous. The ends were cut back, 7 bases at V and 0 bases at J, with 10 bases in the middle. This CDR3 comprises 14 residues. Looked up from germline, CDR1 is SNHLY and CDR2 is FYNNEI. DNA for the CDR3: TGTGCCAGCAACGAGGGCGGCTCTGGAAACACCATATATTTT. This translates into CASNEGGSGNTIYF.

The V call is TRBV29-1, the J call TRBJ2-5; 7 nucleotides agree with TRBD2. Unmatched junction bases numbered 12, after V lost 4 bases and J lost 4 bases. The germline V gene encodes CDR1 SQVTM and CDR2 ANQGSEA. The CDR3 is made up of 15 amino acids. CDR3 sequence: CSVVPRNSGLETQYF. The DNA of the CDR3 is TGCAGCGTTGTTCCCCGAAATAGCGGGCTAGAGACCCAGTACTTC.

The chain joins TRBV4-2 to TRBJ1-5; 7 nucleotides agree with TRBD1. Germline CDR1 and CDR2: LGHNA and YNFKEQ. With 1 base clipped from V and 7 bases from J, the junction kept 16 bases outside the gene matches. This CDR3 is built from 18 residues. The CDR3 here is CASSQALTYARGRQPQHF. The CDR3 coding sequence is TGTGCCAGCAGCCAAGCCTTAACCTACGCGAGGGGGCGACAGCCCCAGCATTTT.

V usage is TRBV27 and J usage is TRBJ2-7, with 11 positions matching TRBD2. This CDR3 has 16 residues. Germline V gene lookup returns CDR1 MNHEY and CDR2 SMNVEV (reference sequence). V shed 0 bases, J shed 2 bases, and the junction held 3 bases outside the gene matches. The CDR3: CASSLSPGLAAYEQYF. The CDR3 nucleotides read TGTGCCAGCAGTTTATCGCCGGGACTAGCGGCCTACGAGCAGTACTTC.

V usage is TRBV4-3 and J usage is TRBJ2-5; D uncertain. CDR3 length: 12 amino acids. CDR1 LGHNA and CDR2 YSLEER come from the germline V gene. The V end lost 0 bases, the J end lost 5 bases, and 4 bases lay between the germline ends. This chain's CDR3 is CASSQDRETQYF. The CDR3, as DNA: TGCGCCAGCAGCCAAGACAGGGAGACCCAGTACTTC.

V is TRBV9 and J is TRBJ2-3, with D possibly being TRBD2 (7 bases). This CDR3 spans 15 amino acids. In germline, CDR1 is SGDLS, CDR2 YYNGEE. The ends were cut back, 2 bases at V and 2 bases at J, with 12 bases in the middle. CDR3: CASSVSGGLTDTQYF. The CDR3, as DNA: TGTGCCAGCAGCGTCTCCGGGGGGCTCACAGATACGCAGTATTTT.

CDR3 residues: CASSKTGNQPQHF. The CDR3 nucleotides read TGTGCCAGTAGCAAAACAGGGAATCAGCCCCAGCATTTT. The chain joins TRBV19 to TRBJ1-5; possibly TRBD1 for D (6 bases). The germline V and J ends were trimmed by 6 bases and 4 bases, with 10 bases remaining between them. The CDR3 runs to 13 residues. Germline V gene sequence: CDR1 LNHDA, CDR2 SQIVND (reference sequence).

Here the CDR3 reads CASRPPVGGNQPQHF. As DNA, the CDR3 is TGTGCCAGCAGGCCCCCGGTGGGGGGAAATCAGCCCCAGCATTTT. The chain is built from TRBV21-1 and TRBJ1-5. TRBV21-1 is a known pseudogene. The CDR3 is made up of 15 amino acids.

The V and J genes are TRBV6-6 and TRBJ2-1, with 7 bases lining up with TRBD1. The CDR3 totals 15 residues. The germline V gene has CDR1 MNHNY and CDR2 SVGAGI (reference sequence). The junction had 5 bases not matched to a gene; V was cut back by 4 bases and J by 2 bases. This CDR3 reads CASSSSGGPYNEQFF. The DNA for the CDR3 is TGTGCCAGCAGTTCCTCAGGGGGACCCTACAATGAGCAGTTCTTC.

This chain connects TRBV27 to TRBJ1-5, with D perhaps TRBD1 (6 bases). Trimming removed 5 bases at V and 4 bases at J, with 18 bases between. The CDR3 runs to 16 residues. Germline lookup yields CDR1 MNHEY and CDR2 SMNVEV (reference sequence). The CDR3 here is CASSPIMTGPNQPQHF. The CDR3 region has the DNA TGTGCCAGCAGTCCTATTATGACAGGCCCGAATCAGCCCCAGCATTTT.

This chain connects TRBV7-2 to TRBJ2-7; possibly TRBD2 for D (7 bases). The CDR3 sequence is 17 residues long. Trimming removed 5 bases from V and 2 bases from J, with 22 bases in between. Germline V gives CDR1 SGHTA, CDR2 FQGNSA. CDR3 nucleotides: TGTGCCAGCAGCAGGCGGGGGACGGGGGCTCTTCCCTACGAGCAGTACTTC. The encoded protein is CASSRRGTGALPYEQYF.

The chain combines TRBV19 with TRBJ2-7; maybe TRBD1 (6 bases). The CDR3 covers 13 residues. Trimming removed 5 bases at V and 3 bases at J, with 11 bases between. The V gene's germline CDR1 is LNHDA and CDR2 SQIVND (reference sequence). The CDR3 loop reads CASSPSDSYEQYV. For the CDR3, the DNA is TGTGCCAGTAGTCCCTCGGACAGCTACGAGCAGTACGTC.

V usage is TRBV7-6 and J usage is TRBJ2-3, with TRBD2 identical over 8 bases. V shed 1 base, J shed 6 bases, and the junction held 6 bases outside the gene matches. The CDR3 has 15 amino acids. Germline V gene sequence: CDR1 SGHVS, CDR2 FNYEAQ. CDR3 amino acids: CASSLGAGGRDTQYF. The CDR3 region has the DNA TGTGCCAGCAGCTTAGGGGCGGGGGGCCGGGATACGCAGTATTTT. Full variable domain (remainder filled in from reference TRBV7-6 and TRBJ2-3): GAGVSQSPRYKVTKRGQDVALRCDPISGHVSLYWYRQALGQGPEFLTYFNYEAQQDKSGLPNDRFSAERPEGSISTLTIQRTEQRDSAMYRCASSLGAGGRDTQYFGPGTRLTVL.

The genes are TRBV10-2 and TRBJ2-3; weak D call: TRBD2 (5 bases). The germline V gene encodes CDR1 WSHSY and CDR2 SAAADI. The CDR3 covers 14 residues. The ends were cut back, 6 bases at V and 3 bases at J, with 13 bases in the middle. The CDR3 protein is CASRELVQTDTQYF. CDR3 DNA sequence: TGCGCCAGCAGAGAACTAGTTCAGACAGATACGCAGTATTTT.